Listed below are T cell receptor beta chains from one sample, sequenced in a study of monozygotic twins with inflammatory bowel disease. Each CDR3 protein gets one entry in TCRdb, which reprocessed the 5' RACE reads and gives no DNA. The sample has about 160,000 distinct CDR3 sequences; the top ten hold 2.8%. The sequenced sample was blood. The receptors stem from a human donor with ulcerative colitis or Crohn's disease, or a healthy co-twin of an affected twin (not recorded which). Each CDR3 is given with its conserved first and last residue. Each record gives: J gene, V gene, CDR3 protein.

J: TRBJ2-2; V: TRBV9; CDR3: CASSVRTNTGELFF
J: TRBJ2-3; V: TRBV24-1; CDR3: CATSDEGTSATDTQYF
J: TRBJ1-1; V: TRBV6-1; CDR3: CASSEAWTGRTEAFF
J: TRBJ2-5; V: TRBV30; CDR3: CAWTVQGLAGVETQYF
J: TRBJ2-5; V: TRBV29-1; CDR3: CSVERRGVETQYF
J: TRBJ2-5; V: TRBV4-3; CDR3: CASSQGGGKETQYF
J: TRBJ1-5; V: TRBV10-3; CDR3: CAISEGTGGLEGKPQHF
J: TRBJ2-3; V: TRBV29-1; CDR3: CSAEQGRGDTQYF
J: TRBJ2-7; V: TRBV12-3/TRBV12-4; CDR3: CASSGHWRNSYEQYF
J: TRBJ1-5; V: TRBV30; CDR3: CAWSNPGTGNQPQHF
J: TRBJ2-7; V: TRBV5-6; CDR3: CASSNRVPPYEQYF
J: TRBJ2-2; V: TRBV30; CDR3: CAWIRLKNTGELFF
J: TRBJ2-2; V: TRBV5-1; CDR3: CASSLSGTNTGELFF
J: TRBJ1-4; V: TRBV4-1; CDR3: CASSQETGGEKLFF